This T cell receptor (beta chain) was captured in a study of T cells in narcolepsy. The overall study: Donors had narcolepsy type 1 or type 2, or were healthy controls. Study-wide results and caveats: Comparing one patient's CSF and blood CD4+ clonotypes highlighted HCRT- and TRIB2-specific autoreactive clonotypes. Some memory CD4+ repertoires had no autoreactive clone sequences.

A word on this clone: What it recognizes is unknown.

V was clipped by 3 bases and J by 1 base; unmatched bases: 6. This CDR3 comprises 14 residues. Germline V CDR1 and CDR2: GTSNPN, SVGIG (reference sequence). Data came from immunoSEQ multiplex PCR; TCRdb stores just in-frame clones and leaves some out. The sample lists 25,000 to 35,000 clones, around 83% occurring once. The sequenced sample consisted of CD45RA- memory CD4+ T cells from PBMCs. The TCR comes from a human donor with narcolepsy. The chain joins TRBV30 to TRBJ2-7; 7 positions agree with TRBD1. CDR3 amino acids: CAWSPGQTSYEQYF. CDR3 bases: TGTGCCTGGAGCCCGGGACAGACTTCCTACGAGCAGTACTTC.